This TCR beta chain was documented in a study of blood T cell repertoires in COVID-19. Across the study: The United States, Italy and Spain were the sources of the acute and convalescent COVID-19 samples. PBMCs, B-cell-depleted T cells, or T cells provided the cDNA or gDNA that made up the material.

This clone was seen once. Germline V gene sequence: CDR1 SGHAT, CDR2 FQNNGV. The CDR3 loop spans 16 amino acids. The V and J ends lost 3 bases and 2 bases, in that order; junction bases with no gene match: 5. Per the original methods: Amplification of reference gene primers was used by the study to estimate nucleated cell counts. The repertoire was sequenced with immunoSEQ multiplex PCR; TCRdb's copy has only in-frame clones and lacks some. That table furnishes V, J and clone size, whereas the DNA furnished D and trimming. The sample lists about 190,000 clones; 90% were seen once. The receptor's source is a man between 45 and 60 years old with acute or convalescent COVID-19. Sequencing used peripheral blood. The gene calls are TRBV11-2 and TRBJ2-1; 9 bases align to TRBD1. CDR3 amino acids: CASSFLGQGPYNEQFF. For the CDR3, the DNA is TGTGCCAGCAGCTTTTTGGGACAGGGTCCCTACAATGAGCAGTTCTTC.